Given below is one T cell receptor (beta chain) in context. The antigen it recognizes is unknown. The same CDR3 arises from other DNA sequences in this sample as well. In total, approximately 700 healthy bone marrow donors made up the cohort. Cohort members were all nominally healthy when sampled, although unrecorded immune exposures were likely present. The donor tested CMV seronegative, placing the donor among the 350 to 400 seronegative members of the cohort. A peripheral blood sample was collected from each donor, and TCR beta sequencing was performed on peripheral blood mononuclear cells. Genomic DNA was extracted from the blood cell samples with the Qiagen DNeasy Blood Extraction Kit. CDR3 length: 15 amino acids, cysteine to phenylalanine. Just the 45-base CDR3 DNA is kept, in frame starting at base 1. CDR1 and CDR2 (MNHEY, SVGAGI) derive from the germline V gene. V is cut back by 5 bases and J by 4 bases, with 8 bases in the junction unmatched.

The sample originates from a study of cytomegalovirus exposure and HLA in healthy donors (dated by TCRdb to about 2017). As for the study more broadly: An earlier analysis of several hundred of the donors reported approximately 260 Gb of sequence data and some 110 million unique TCR beta sequences obtained from approximately 180 million T cells. An early release that covered 500 to 800 HLA-typed donors contained approximately 300 gigabases of sequencing data and about 93 million unique TCR sequences. Among the roughly 390 genotyped donors, around 81% belonged to the genetic ancestry cluster associated with self-reported Caucasian donors. The study aimed to test whether cataloging public T cell receptors could reveal signatures of past pathogen exposure. The T cell repertoires of some 700 subjects were profiled by immunosequencing and related to cytomegalovirus serostatus. Besides the first cohort of 550 to 750 subjects, a separate validation cohort made up of roughly 120 different subjects was used. The study combined high-throughput TCR immunosequencing, statistical association of individual TCRs with disease status, and machine learning to predict cytomegalovirus infection status. In a later analysis, previously published TCR beta repertoires from 550 to 750 donors were re-analyzed and high-resolution HLA genotyping was added so that TCR occurrence patterns could be studied. In the later analysis, no new phenotypic data were used to find candidate immune exposures; instead, reliance was placed on TCR beta sequences and their occurrence across donors. In an earlier analysis of a few hundred of the donors, high-throughput TCR beta sequencing was used to judge whether each TCR beta V gene segment behaved as functional or pseudogenic. Alongside the repertoire data, information on donor age, sex, ethnicity and CMV serostatus was compiled. Genome-wide SNP genotypes for about 65% of the 666 donors were used in a later genetic analysis, which treated that subset as a discovery cohort. All discovery cohort repertoires had been generated using a single sequencing platform. Both class I and class II loci were covered by HLA typing, at four-digit resolution. Typing coverage varied by locus: 629-630 donors for A, B, C, DRB1 and DQB1; about 520 for DQA1; over 600 for DPA1; about 450 for DPB1. Several DR-DQ haplotypes were treated as single units for association and clustering because of strong linkage in the cohort. On average, approximately 250,000 unique TCR beta nucleotide sequences were sequenced per donor among a few hundred genotyped donors of the cohort, with roughly 18% of those sequences being non-productive.

The library was prepared using the immunoSEQ multiplex PCR assay. The multiplex PCR relied on a mix of 60 forward primers for TCR Vbeta segments and 13 reverse primers for TCR Jbeta segments. Amplification of the CDR3 region of rearranged TCR beta genes was performed with a multiplex PCR assay on genomic DNA. On the Illumina HiSeq System, the amplified TCR beta libraries were sequenced as 87-base-pair reads. Processing in the source paper ran as follows. In a later analysis, some 80 million unique TCR beta chains were counted across the 500 to 850 repertoires, and roughly 10 million of these chains were shared by at least two donors. Raw reads were error-corrected and collapsed into unique sequences with a nearest-neighbor algorithm that merged closely related sequences to remove PCR and sequencing errors. Alignment of CDR3 sequences to IMGT reference sequences was used to assign V, D and J gene segments. Each retained sequence needed at least a six-nucleotide match to both a V gene segment and a J gene segment. A rearrangement counted as productive if the CDR3 had no stop codons and remained in frame with V and J, and every other rearrangement counted as non-productive. CDR3 was defined according to IMGT convention as the region running from the second conserved V-encoded cysteine to the conserved J-encoded phenylalanine. The earlier analysis of 500 to 650 of the donors excluded any sequence lacking an unambiguous match to a single V gene segment. An earlier analysis of a few hundred of the donors called V segments functional above 56.7% productive rearrangements and segregating when the between-donor standard deviation exceeded 5%. To diagnose cytomegalovirus status from the catalog of TCR beta chain sequences, a statistical classification framework was built. A later analysis assigned V and J genes by comparing TCR nucleotide sequences with IMGT/GENE-DB human TR gene sequences. In a later analysis, CDR3 sequences and most-parsimonious VDJ recombination scenarios were assigned using the TCRdist pipeline. A later analysis defined each TCR beta chain by its CDR3 amino acid sequence plus V-gene family, and excluded reads lacking a unique V-gene family. As a way to deal with suspected cross-contamination and a sequencing artifact, a later analysis dropped 450 to 700 nucleotide sequences that were highly shared and had low generation probability. For each public chain, a later analysis derived a clonal expansion index from normalized ranks of inferred template counts within each repertoire. A later analysis computed generation probabilities with a VDJ recombination model fitted to out-of-frame rearrangements, and checked the results against IGoR. A later analysis scored TCR-TCR, TCR-HLA and TCR-CMV co-occurrence with hypergeometric tests, applying a repertoire-size bias correction to TCR pairs. To estimate false discovery rates, a later analysis permuted the HLA or CMV assignments 20 times. In a later analysis, co-occurring TCRs were grouped using DBSCAN, with TCRdist sequence similarity added in when clustering inside HLA-allele-positive subsets. Co-occurrence clustering excluded repertoires with fewer than 30,000 or more than 120,000 public chains, plus five with anomalous nucleotide sharing. The immuneACCESS repertoire file appears here via TCRdb, limited to in-frame rearrangements. These files lack a portion of the clones; in checked studies, under half of the deficit traces to unresolved V genes, and the cause of the others is not known. V, J and clone size are those of that table, while D and trimming were read from the DNA. This sample's records show approximately 45,000 clones. The leading ten clones occupy approximately 8.8% of the sample.

Paper-wide results and their limitations: Roughly uniform sequencing depth across donors was assumed in presence/absence analyses, although this assumption may not hold. In an earlier analysis of 500 to 650 of the donors, most TCR beta V segments appeared in productive rearrangements about 90% or about 30% of the time, broadly matching IMGT annotations. Because counts were too low, more than 15 rarely observed V segments, including chromosome 9 orphons, were excluded from the earlier analysis of several hundred of the donors. Immune exposure information for the cohort was limited to CMV serostatus. Correlated functional status among segregating V segments might be attributable to linkage disequilibrium, but an unknown experimental factor could not be ruled out. Because HLA typing was missing for some donors at each locus, association tests included only the typed subset. An association between a missense DCLRE1C variant and V-gene and J-gene trimming of TCR beta chains was found in a later genetic analysis and replicated in an independent cohort. Cytomegalovirus status was reported to be diagnosed by the classifier with high specificity and sensitivity in both the original and validation cohorts. Most CMV-associated TCR beta chains appeared to be HLA-restricted in a later analysis, and the HLA associations seemed to be driven largely by CMV exposure. In a later genetic analysis, fewer N-insertions in productive TCRs were reported among donors in an Asian-associated ancestry cluster than the roughly 640-donor mean. Most TCR sequences were seen in very few donors, while some public TCRs were found in many individuals. A cluster of highly shared sequence variants was judged likely to be a technical artifact of the sequencing pipeline. A later analysis reported that several top co-occurrence clusters appeared linked to parvovirus B19, influenza, CMV and Epstein-Barr virus. The study gave a list of 150 to 200 TCR beta chains associated with cytomegalovirus. The 87-base-pair reads could not distinguish some IMGT-functional V segments, including TRBV6-2 and TRBV6-3, so those segments were excluded. According to the authors, the approach could potentially be generalized to other disease states and immunological phenotypes. In a later analysis, HLA-associated TCR beta chains were found to be more clonally expanded and to have lower generation probabilities than equally common non-associated chains. When HLA alleles, especially DR and DQ, strongly co-occurred, attributing TCR associations to individual alleles was difficult. A further reported finding was that TCR beta sequences accurately predicted the HLA-A and HLA-B alleles for most subjects in the first cohort. Specific HLA alleles were associated with over 15,000 TCR beta sequences at a false discovery rate of 0.05 in a later analysis. The cohort was sequenced for TCR beta chains only, and without alpha or paired-chain data the features that could be detected were limited. According to a later analysis, TCR association rates differed among HLA loci, with DRB1 alleles showing the most associated TCRs and HLA-C alleles showing the fewest. A few of the identified cytomegalovirus-associated TCR beta chains were confirmed in vitro to be specific for cytomegalovirus antigens.

The rearranged segments are TRBV6-5 and TRBJ2-3; 8 of the junction bases match TRBD1. Sequenced material: PBMCs. This TCR came from a male donor in good health and CMV-seronegative. The CDR3 in this case is CASSATGGRSDTQYF. The DNA sequence follows: TGTGCCAGCAGTGCCACAGGGGGGCGGTCAGATACGCAGTATTTT.